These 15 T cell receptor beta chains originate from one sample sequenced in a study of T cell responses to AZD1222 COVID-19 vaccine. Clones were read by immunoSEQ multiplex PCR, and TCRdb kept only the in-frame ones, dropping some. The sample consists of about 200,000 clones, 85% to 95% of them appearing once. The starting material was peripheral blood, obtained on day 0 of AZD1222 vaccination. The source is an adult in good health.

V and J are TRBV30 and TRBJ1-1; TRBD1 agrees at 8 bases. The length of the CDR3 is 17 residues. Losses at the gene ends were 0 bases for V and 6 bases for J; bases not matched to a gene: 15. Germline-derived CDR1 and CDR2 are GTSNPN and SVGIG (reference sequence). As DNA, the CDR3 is TGTGCCTGGAGTGTACGGGCAGGGGGCTTTGGTCACGCTGAAGCTTTCTTT. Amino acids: CAWSVRAGGFGHAEAFF.

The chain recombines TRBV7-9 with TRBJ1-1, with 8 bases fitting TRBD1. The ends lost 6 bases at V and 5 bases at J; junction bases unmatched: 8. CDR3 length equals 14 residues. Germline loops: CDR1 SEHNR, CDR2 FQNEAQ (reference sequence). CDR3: CASRSDRVMTEAFF. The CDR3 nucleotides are TGTGCCAGCAGATCGGACAGGGTGATGACTGAAGCTTTCTTT. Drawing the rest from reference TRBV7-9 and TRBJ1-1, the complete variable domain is DTGVSQNPRHKITKRGQNVTFRCDPISEHNRLYWYRQTLGQGPEFLTYFQNEAQLEKSRLLSDRFSAERPKGSFSTLEIQRTEQGDSAMYLCASRSDRVMTEAFFGQGTRLTVV.

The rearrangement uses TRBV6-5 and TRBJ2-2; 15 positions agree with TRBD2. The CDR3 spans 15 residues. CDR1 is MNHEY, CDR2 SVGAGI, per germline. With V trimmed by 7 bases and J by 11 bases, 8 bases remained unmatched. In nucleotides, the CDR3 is TGTGCCAGCAACGAAGGGACTAGCGGGGGGCTAGAGCTGTTTTTT. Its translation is CASNEGTSGGLELFF.

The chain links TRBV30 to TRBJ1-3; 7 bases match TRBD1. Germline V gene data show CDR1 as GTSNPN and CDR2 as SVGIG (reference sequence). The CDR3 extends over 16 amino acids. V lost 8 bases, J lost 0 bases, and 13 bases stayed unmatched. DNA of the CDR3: TGTGCCGGGGGTGCGACAGGGCTGATCTCTGGAAACACCATATATTTT. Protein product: CAGGATGLISGNTIYF.

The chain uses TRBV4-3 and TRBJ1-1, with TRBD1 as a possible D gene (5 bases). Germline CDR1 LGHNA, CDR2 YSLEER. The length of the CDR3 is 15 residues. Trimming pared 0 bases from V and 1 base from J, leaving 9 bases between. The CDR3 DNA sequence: TGCGCCAGCAGCCAAGATACAGGCCGGAACACTGAAGCTTTCTTT. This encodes CASSQDTGRNTEAFF.

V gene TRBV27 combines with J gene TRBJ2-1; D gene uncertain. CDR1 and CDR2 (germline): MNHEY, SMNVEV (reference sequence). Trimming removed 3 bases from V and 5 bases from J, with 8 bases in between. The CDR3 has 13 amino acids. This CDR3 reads CASSFGRNNEQFF. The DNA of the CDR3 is TGTGCCAGCAGTTTCGGCCGGAACAATGAGCAGTTCTTC.

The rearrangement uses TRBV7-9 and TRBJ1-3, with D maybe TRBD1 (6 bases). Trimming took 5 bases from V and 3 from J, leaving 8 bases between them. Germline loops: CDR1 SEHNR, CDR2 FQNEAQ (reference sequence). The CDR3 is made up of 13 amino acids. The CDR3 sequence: CASSPRGGNTIYF. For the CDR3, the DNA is TGTGCCAGCAGCCCCAGGGGTGGAAACACCATATATTTT.

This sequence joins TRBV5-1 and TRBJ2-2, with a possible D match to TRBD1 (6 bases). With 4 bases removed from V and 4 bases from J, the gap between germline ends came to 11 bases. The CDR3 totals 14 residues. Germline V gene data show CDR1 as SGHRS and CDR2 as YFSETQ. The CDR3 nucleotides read TGCGCCAGCAGCCCAGCAGGGGCCACCGGGGAGCTGTTTTTT. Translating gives CASSPAGATGELFF.

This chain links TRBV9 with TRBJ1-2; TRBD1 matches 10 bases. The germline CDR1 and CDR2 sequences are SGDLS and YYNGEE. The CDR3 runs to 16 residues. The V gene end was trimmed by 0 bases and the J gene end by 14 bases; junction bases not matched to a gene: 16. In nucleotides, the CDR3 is TGTGCCAGCAGCGTAGCGGAAGCCGGACAGGGGGGAAGGTGTACCTTC. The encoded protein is CASSVAEAGQGGRCTF. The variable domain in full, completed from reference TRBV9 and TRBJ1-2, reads DSGVTQTPKHLITATGQRVTLRCSPRSGDLSVYWYQQSLDQGLQFLIQYYNGEERAKGNILERFSAQQFPDLHSELNLSSLELGDSALYFCASSVAEAGQGGRCTFGSGTRLTVV.

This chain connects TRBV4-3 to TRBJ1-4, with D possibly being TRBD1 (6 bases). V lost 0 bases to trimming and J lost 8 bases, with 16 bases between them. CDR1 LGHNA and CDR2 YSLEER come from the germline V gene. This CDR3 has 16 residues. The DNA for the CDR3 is TGCGCCAGCAGCCAAGATGGAGGAGGGGGTCCAGAAAAACTGTTTTTT. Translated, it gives CASSQDGGGGPEKLFF.

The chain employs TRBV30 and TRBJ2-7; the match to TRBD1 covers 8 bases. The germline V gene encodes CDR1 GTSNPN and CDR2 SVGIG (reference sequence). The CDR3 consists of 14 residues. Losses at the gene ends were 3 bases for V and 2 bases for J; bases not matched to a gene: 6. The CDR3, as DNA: TGTGCCTGGAGACCCGACAGGGGACCCTACGAGCAGTACTTC. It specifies CAWRPDRGPYEQYF.

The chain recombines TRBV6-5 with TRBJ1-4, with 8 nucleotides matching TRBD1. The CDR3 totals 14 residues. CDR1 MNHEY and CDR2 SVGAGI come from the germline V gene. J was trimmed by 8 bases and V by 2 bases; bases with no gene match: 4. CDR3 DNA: TGTGCCAGCAGTTACCAGGGGGCTGGGGAAAAACTGTTTTTT. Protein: CASSYQGAGEKLFF.

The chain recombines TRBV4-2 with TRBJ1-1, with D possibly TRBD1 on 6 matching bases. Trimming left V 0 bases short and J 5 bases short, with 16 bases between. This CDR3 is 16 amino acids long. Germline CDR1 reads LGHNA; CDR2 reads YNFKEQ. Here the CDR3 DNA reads TGTGCCAGCAGCCAAGAGGTGACAGGTTGGGGAACTGAAGCTTTCTTT. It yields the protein CASSQEVTGWGTEAFF.

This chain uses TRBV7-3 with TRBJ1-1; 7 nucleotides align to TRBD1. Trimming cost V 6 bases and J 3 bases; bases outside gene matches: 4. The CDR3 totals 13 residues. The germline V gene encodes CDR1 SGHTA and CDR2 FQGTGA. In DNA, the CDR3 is TGTGCCAGCAGTACAGACAGGGACACTGAAGCTTTCTTT. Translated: CASSTDRDTEAFF.

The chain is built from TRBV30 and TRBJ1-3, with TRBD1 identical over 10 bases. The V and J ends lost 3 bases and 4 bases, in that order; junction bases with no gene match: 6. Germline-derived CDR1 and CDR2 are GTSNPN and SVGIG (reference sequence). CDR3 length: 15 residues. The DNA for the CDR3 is TGTGCCTGGAGCCCCGGGACAGGGGACGGAAACACCATATATTTT. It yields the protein CAWSPGTGDGNTIYF. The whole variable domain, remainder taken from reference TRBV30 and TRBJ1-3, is SQTIHQWPATLVQPVGSPLSLECTVEGTSNPNLYWYRQAAGRGLQLLFYSVGIGQISSEVPQNLSASRPQDRQFILSSKKLLLSDSGFYLCAWSPGTGDGNTIYFGEGSWLTVV.